These 10 T cell receptor beta chains share one sample of origin, sequenced in a study of cytomegalovirus exposure and HLA in healthy donors. The PCR ran on 60 Vbeta and 13 Jbeta primers. Generated by immunoSEQ multiplex PCR, the TCRdb table keeps only in-frame clones and is missing some. The table records around 85,000 clones, 80% of them present only once. Sequencing was performed on PBMCs. The receptors originated from a woman aged 50 to 60 in good health and CMV-seropositive.

This rearrangement joins TRBV7-6 to TRBJ1-2; 10 bases fit TRBD1. The CDR3 extends over 13 amino acids. After removal of 5 bases from V and 8 bases from J, the junction contained 5 bases not matched to a gene. Germline assignment: CDR1 SGHVS and CDR2 FNYEAQ. The DNA for the CDR3 is TGTGCCAGCAGCCTCGGGACAGGGGTGGGCTACACCTTC. This codes for CASSLGTGVGYTF. The full variable domain, in which reference TRBV7-6 and TRBJ1-2 provide the parts outside the CDR3, is GAGVSQSPRYKVTKRGQDVALRCDPISGHVSLYWYRQALGQGPEFLTYFNYEAQQDKSGLPNDRFSAERPEGSISTLTIQRTEQRDSAMYRCASSLGTGVGYTFGSGTRLTVV.

This clone has only a few counts. The chain joins TRBV7-3 to TRBJ2-1; 9 bases fit TRBD2. V was clipped by 2 bases and J by 7 bases; unmatched bases: 3. The germline V gene has CDR1 SGHTA and CDR2 FQGTGA. CDR3 length: 14 residues. The CDR3 region is CASSLAGGPNEQFF. The CDR3 DNA is TGTGCCAGCAGCTTAGCGGGAGGGCCAAATGAGCAGTTCTTC.

This rearrangement joins TRBV10-3 to TRBJ1-2; D is unclear. The CDR3 spans 17 residues. The germline V gene has CDR1 ENHRY and CDR2 SYGVKD. With 8 bases removed from V and 8 bases from J, the gap between germline ends came to 30 bases. The CDR3 reads CAIGKWATPAREGGYTF. The CDR3 nucleotides read TGTGCCATCGGGAAGTGGGCCACCCCCGCCCGCGAGGGAGGCTACACCTTC.

With respect to this clone: Given the absence of the conserved phenylalanine or tryptophan at the CDR3 end, a read error is likely. No DNA is shown, since the ends of the CDR3 on it are uncertain; the CDR3 is the one TCRdb lists. V and J are TRBV6-6 and TRBJ2-7; the D call TRBD1 from the table was never checked on the DNA. CDR1 is MNHNY and CDR2 is SVGAGI in the germline V gene (reference sequence). The CDR3 spans 10 residues, counting both ends. CDR3 loop: CASGPDSETY.

The chain couples TRBV5-1 to TRBJ1-2; maybe TRBD1 (5 bases). Trimming shortened V by 0 bases and J by 4 bases, and 13 bases separated the two germline ends. The CDR3 contains 15 residues. Germline V gives CDR1 SGHRS, CDR2 YFSETQ. The CDR3 protein is CASSLGDGGFYGYTF. For the CDR3, the DNA is TGCGCCAGCAGCTTGGGGGACGGGGGGTTCTATGGCTACACCTTC.

Here the CDR3 DNA reads TGTGCCAGCAGCCCAACTTTGGACAGCTATGGAGGCTACACCTTC. Residues: CASSPTLDSYGGYTF. The chain recombines TRBV7-8 with TRBJ1-2, with D possibly being TRBD1 (6 bases). The germline V gene encodes CDR1 SGHVS and CDR2 FQNEAQ. V shed 5 bases and J shed 8 bases, with 21 bases lying between them. The CDR3 loop spans 15 amino acids.

The J gene is TRBJ2-1, the V gene TRBV5-1, with TRBD2 matching 10 bases. V was pared by 2 bases and J by 4 bases, with 6 bases of the junction left unmatched. The germline V gene encodes CDR1 SGHRS and CDR2 YFSETQ. CDR3 size: 16 residues. CDR3 DNA sequence: TGCGCCAGCAGCTTCACCCTTAGCGGGAGGTACAATGAGCAGTTCTTC. Residues: CASSFTLSGRYNEQFF.

The chain employs TRBV10-1 and TRBJ2-5; TRBD1 matches at 8 bases. CDR3 length: 16 amino acids. Germline-derived CDR1 and CDR2 are WNHNN and SYGVQD (reference sequence). The junction had 15 bases not matched to a gene; V was cut back by 6 bases and J by 6 bases. In nucleotides, the CDR3 is TGCGCCAGCAGCCGTATCATGCCCCGACAGGGGAAGACCCAGTACTTC. This encodes CASSRIMPRQGKTQYF.

This rearrangement joins TRBV7-9 to TRBJ2-5; possibly TRBD2 for D (6 bases). Trimming removed 5 bases at V and 2 bases at J, with 15 bases between. The CDR3 sequence is 15 residues long. Germline V gene sequence: CDR1 SEHNR, CDR2 FQNEAQ (reference sequence). The CDR3 bases are TGTGCCAGCAGCACAGGTGGGGACTTTCAAGAGACCCAGTACTTC. It encodes CASSTGGDFQETQYF.

V gene TRBV19 combines with J gene TRBJ2-1; D call uncertain. The length of the CDR3 is 13 residues. V was clipped by 6 bases and J by 5 bases, with 11 bases between them. Germline-derived CDR1 and CDR2 are LNHDA and SQIVND (reference sequence). CDR3: CASSGALDNEQFF. CDR3 in DNA: TGTGCCAGTAGCGGAGCTCTGGACAATGAGCAGTTCTTC.